The next 9 T cell receptor beta chains were all read from a single sample in a study of shared clonotypes between healthy human individuals. Measured with immunoSEQ multiplex PCR; TCRdb has only the in-frame clones, and not every one. Among 900,000 to 1,200,000 clones listed, approximately 80% were seen once. The sample comprised memory CD4+ T cells from PBMCs. Subset given: CD45RA-negative fraction. These receptors originate from a man aged 18-30 years in good health. Some clones in this sample may be carry-over from other donors' samples.

The chain links TRBV6-6 to TRBJ1-1, with TRBD1 identical over 8 bases. This CDR3 has 16 amino acids. Germline V gene lookup returns CDR1 MNHNY and CDR2 SVGAGI (reference sequence). The V segment lost 4 bases and the J segment 1 base; nucleotides outside the gene matches: 8. As DNA, the CDR3 is TGTGCCAGCAGTTCCCCCGGGACAGGCCCGAACACTGAAGCTTTCTTT. Translated: CASSSPGTGPNTEAFF.

This rearrangement joins TRBV2 to TRBJ2-2; no firm D call. This CDR3 region has 12 residues. Trimming shortened V by 6 bases and J by 6 bases, and 8 bases separated the two germline ends. Germline values: CDR1 SNHLY, CDR2 FYNNEI. CDR3 nucleotides: TGTGCCAGCAGCGCCCACGCCGGGGAGCTGTTTTTT. This translates into CASSAHAGELFF. The full variable domain, in which reference TRBV2 and TRBJ2-2 provide the parts outside the CDR3, is EPEVTQTPSHQVTQMGQEVILRCVPISNHLYFYWYRQILGQKVEFLVSFYNNEISEKSEIFDDQFSVERPDGSNFTLKIRSTKLEDSAMYFCASSAHAGELFFGEGSRLTVL.

This clone showed up just a few times. This sequence joins TRBV19 and TRBJ1-2; D not resolved. Between the trimmed V and J ends, which lost 10 bases and 8 bases, there was a span of 23 bases. The length of the CDR3 is 14 residues. The germline gives CDR1 LNHDA, CDR2 SQIVND (reference sequence). The DNA for the CDR3 is TGTGCCACCTCTGACGGTTATTCTGCTTTCGGCTACACCTTC. It encodes CATSDGYSAFGYTF.

This chain uses TRBV28 with TRBJ1-3, with D maybe TRBD1 (5 bases). The CDR3 has 17 residues. V lost 6 bases and J 0 bases, leaving 18 bases between the germline ends. The V gene's germline CDR1 is MDHEN and CDR2 SYDVKM. CDR3 DNA sequence: TGTGCCAGCAGGATCAGGGACTGGGGCCGCTCTGGAAACACCATATATTTT. Residues: CASRIRDWGRSGNTIYF.

In its sample, this clone was seen once. The chain has TRBV10-3 and TRBJ2-1; 9 bases are shared with TRBD2. The CDR3 has 17 residues. Germline V gene sequence: CDR1 ENHRY, CDR2 SYGVKD. V gave up 3 bases and J gave up 5 bases; unmatched junction bases: 11. The CDR3 is CAISEGNGGRADNEQFF. The CDR3 DNA follows: TGTGCCATCAGTGAAGGTAACGGCGGGAGGGCGGACAATGAGCAGTTCTTC.

This clone was recorded once. The chain links TRBV9 to TRBJ1-5; D is perhaps TRBD1 (6 bases). The CDR3 loop spans 13 amino acids. The germline CDR1 and CDR2 sequences are SGDLS and YYNGEE. The germline V and J ends were trimmed by 0 bases and 7 bases, with 8 bases remaining between them. This chain's CDR3 is CASSVGQAQPQHF. Here the CDR3 DNA reads TGTGCCAGCAGCGTAGGACAGGCCCAGCCCCAGCATTTT.

The chain is built from TRBV11-2 and TRBJ2-5, with TRBD1 matching 8 bases. There are 15 residues in the CDR3. The trim removed 1 base at V and 5 bases at J, leaving 6 bases unmatched. Germline V gives CDR1 SGHAT, CDR2 FQNNGV. The CDR3 protein is CASSLAGGHGETQYF. CDR3 bases: TGTGCCAGCAGCTTAGCAGGGGGCCATGGGGAGACCCAGTACTTC.

With respect to this clone: Other DNA sequences in this sample translate to the same CDR3. This chain uses TRBV7-9 with TRBJ2-3, with no clear D. Germline CDR1 and CDR2: SEHNR and FQNEAQ (reference sequence). Trimming pared 5 bases from V and 5 bases from J, leaving 8 bases between. The CDR3 consists of 12 residues. The CDR3 is CASSPVGDTQYF. CDR3 in DNA: TGTGCCAGCAGCCCAGTGGGAGATACGCAGTATTTT.

A single count supports this clone. The chain has TRBV28 and TRBJ2-7; D is perhaps TRBD1 or TRBD2 (5 bases each). Germline assignment: CDR1 MDHEN and CDR2 SYDVKM. Trimming took 8 bases from V and 2 from J, leaving 16 bases between them. CDR3 length: 14 amino acids. For the CDR3, the DNA is TGTGCCAGCCTAGGTGGGGGTTCAACCTACGAGCAGTACTTC. This codes for CASLGGGSTYEQYF.